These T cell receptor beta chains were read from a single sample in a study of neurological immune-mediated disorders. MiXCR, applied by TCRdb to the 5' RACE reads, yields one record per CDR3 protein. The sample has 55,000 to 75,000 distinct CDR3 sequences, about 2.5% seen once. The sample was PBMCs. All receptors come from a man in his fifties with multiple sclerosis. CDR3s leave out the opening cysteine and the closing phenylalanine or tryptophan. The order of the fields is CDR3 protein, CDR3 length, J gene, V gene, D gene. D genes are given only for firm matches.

CDR3aa: ASSETGQAYEQY
len: 12
j_gene: TRBJ2-7
v_gene: TRBV5-1
d_gene: NA

CDR3aa: ASSSYRDSGEQF
len: 12
j_gene: TRBJ2-1
v_gene: TRBV7-3
d_gene: TRBD1

CDR3aa: ASWTAGVHGYT
len: 11
j_gene: TRBJ1-2
v_gene: TRBV12-3/TRBV12-4
d_gene: NA

CDR3aa: ASSIASAQETQY
len: 12
j_gene: TRBJ2-5
v_gene: TRBV19
d_gene: NA

CDR3aa: ASKGTITGELF
len: 11
j_gene: TRBJ2-2
v_gene: TRBV6-1
d_gene: NA

CDR3aa: SAGGGHQNTEAF
len: 12
j_gene: TRBJ1-1
v_gene: TRBV20-1
d_gene: NA

CDR3aa: AWSVMGGSQPQH
len: 12
j_gene: TRBJ1-5
v_gene: TRBV30
d_gene: NA

CDR3aa: ASSPRQGSYNEQF
len: 13
j_gene: TRBJ2-1
v_gene: TRBV7-2
d_gene: NA

CDR3aa: ATSVGTDTQY
len: 10
j_gene: TRBJ2-3
v_gene: TRBV24-1
d_gene: NA

CDR3aa: SARTPGGCSTEAF
len: 13
j_gene: TRBJ1-1
v_gene: TRBV20-1
d_gene: NA

CDR3aa: ASSQDRMTEAF
len: 11
j_gene: TRBJ1-1
v_gene: TRBV4-3
d_gene: NA

CDR3aa: ASSFRTEAF
len: 9
j_gene: TRBJ1-1
v_gene: TRBV12-3/TRBV12-4
d_gene: NA

CDR3aa: ASSLNGAGMGQPQH
len: 14
j_gene: TRBJ1-5
v_gene: TRBV5-1
d_gene: NA

CDR3aa: SASENTGRWNEQY
len: 13
j_gene: TRBJ2-7
v_gene: TRBV20-1
d_gene: NA

CDR3aa: SAKRLAGGFQETQY
len: 14
j_gene: TRBJ2-5
v_gene: TRBV20-1
d_gene: TRBD2

CDR3aa: ASSLVTGLRETQY
len: 13
j_gene: TRBJ2-5
v_gene: TRBV7-9
d_gene: TRBD2

CDR3aa: ASSLIGGNQPQH
len: 12
j_gene: TRBJ1-5
v_gene: TRBV27
d_gene: NA

CDR3aa: ASSRTTGARYTEAF
len: 14
j_gene: TRBJ1-1
v_gene: TRBV18
d_gene: TRBD1

CDR3aa: ASSTGTGGLSQH
len: 12
j_gene: TRBJ1-5
v_gene: TRBV5-6
d_gene: TRBD1

CDR3aa: ATSDPRGAGELF
len: 12
j_gene: TRBJ2-2
v_gene: TRBV24-1
d_gene: NA

CDR3aa: ASSLGWLAGNEQF
len: 13
j_gene: TRBJ2-1
v_gene: TRBV7-2
d_gene: TRBD2

CDR3aa: ASSQSNGGQPQH
len: 12
j_gene: TRBJ1-5
v_gene: TRBV16
d_gene: NA

CDR3aa: ATSDGLGSSGNTIY
len: 14
j_gene: TRBJ1-3
v_gene: TRBV24-1
d_gene: NA

CDR3aa: ASSQDQMGAQPQH
len: 13
j_gene: TRBJ1-5
v_gene: TRBV4-1
d_gene: NA

CDR3aa: ASSSRTGVDEQY
len: 12
j_gene: TRBJ2-7
v_gene: TRBV6-5
d_gene: TRBD1

CDR3aa: ASKKGADTYNEQF
len: 13
j_gene: TRBJ2-1
v_gene: TRBV6-5
d_gene: NA

CDR3aa: SARGTDSYEQY
len: 11
j_gene: TRBJ2-7
v_gene: TRBV20-1
d_gene: TRBD1

CDR3aa: ASSLAKQTTLNTEAF
len: 15
j_gene: TRBJ1-1
v_gene: TRBV5-1
d_gene: NA

CDR3aa: ASTGVTGNQPQH
len: 12
j_gene: TRBJ1-5
v_gene: TRBV19
d_gene: NA

CDR3aa: ASSPSGYNYGYT
len: 12
j_gene: TRBJ1-2
v_gene: TRBV28
d_gene: NA

CDR3aa: ASGLADYEQY
len: 10
j_gene: TRBJ2-7
v_gene: TRBV6-6
d_gene: NA

CDR3aa: AISESGGWADTQY
len: 13
j_gene: TRBJ2-3
v_gene: TRBV10-3
d_gene: NA

CDR3aa: ASSPLGTGTDTQY
len: 13
j_gene: TRBJ2-3
v_gene: TRBV28
d_gene: TRBD1

CDR3aa: ASSPLGTPISTDTQY
len: 15
j_gene: TRBJ2-3
v_gene: TRBV5-1
d_gene: NA

CDR3aa: SAYGVRELF
len: 9
j_gene: TRBJ2-2
v_gene: TRBV20-1
d_gene: NA

CDR3aa: ASSEPPPSHYEQY
len: 13
j_gene: TRBJ2-7
v_gene: TRBV6-1
d_gene: NA

CDR3aa: ASTPGVGLQETQY
len: 13
j_gene: TRBJ2-5
v_gene: TRBV6-5
d_gene: NA

CDR3aa: ASNTHNQPQH
len: 10
j_gene: TRBJ1-5
v_gene: TRBV12-3/TRBV12-4
d_gene: NA

CDR3aa: ASSSTGPNTEAF
len: 12
j_gene: TRBJ1-1
v_gene: TRBV12-3/TRBV12-4
d_gene: NA

CDR3aa: ASSLGGQFEAF
len: 11
j_gene: TRBJ1-1
v_gene: TRBV7-6
d_gene: TRBD1

CDR3aa: ASRDDYNSPLH
len: 11
j_gene: TRBJ1-6
v_gene: TRBV2
d_gene: NA

CDR3aa: ASSPGAKLF
len: 9
j_gene: TRBJ1-4
v_gene: TRBV18
d_gene: NA

CDR3aa: ASFYAGGYT
len: 9
j_gene: TRBJ1-2
v_gene: TRBV7-9
d_gene: NA

CDR3aa: ASSYKTEVGEQF
len: 12
j_gene: TRBJ2-1
v_gene: TRBV6-5
d_gene: NA

CDR3aa: AISETTNTGELF
len: 12
j_gene: TRBJ2-2
v_gene: TRBV10-3
d_gene: NA

CDR3aa: ASSVGGAGYGYT
len: 12
j_gene: TRBJ1-2
v_gene: TRBV9
d_gene: NA

CDR3aa: ASSFQGAGTEAF
len: 12
j_gene: TRBJ1-1
v_gene: TRBV27
d_gene: TRBD1

CDR3aa: SVESRVGTDTQY
len: 12
j_gene: TRBJ2-3
v_gene: TRBV29-1
d_gene: NA

CDR3aa: ASSSRKARGDQETQY
len: 15
j_gene: TRBJ2-5
v_gene: TRBV7-8
d_gene: NA

CDR3aa: ASSSGLAGGGPTDTQY
len: 16
j_gene: TRBJ2-3
v_gene: TRBV5-1
d_gene: TRBD2

CDR3aa: ASSRFTAQGSNQPQH
len: 15
j_gene: TRBJ1-5
v_gene: TRBV18
d_gene: NA

CDR3aa: ASSEQGHGGTQY
len: 12
j_gene: TRBJ2-5
v_gene: TRBV5-1
d_gene: NA